Listed below are T cell receptor beta chains from one sample, sequenced in a study of type 1 and type 2 diabetes patients. TCRdb redid the calling of the multiplex PCR reads with MiXCR, one entry per CDR3 protein. The data hold 250,000 or so distinct CDR3 sequences, with more than 45% observed a single time. What was sequenced was peripheral blood mononuclear cells (PBMCs). These receptors originate from a man aged 18 to 30 with type 2 diabetes. CDR3s include the opening cysteine and the closing phenylalanine or tryptophan. A D gene is named only where the DNA matches it firmly. Clone size appears in some rows only: once, few, many, or a class for an expanded clone.

D gene,J gene,V gene,clone size,CDR3 DNA,CDR3 protein
.,TRBJ1-6,TRBV5-1,.,TGCGCCAGCAGCTTACGGGGACATGTTGATTCACCCCTCCACTTT,CASSLRGHVDSPLHF
.,TRBJ2-5,TRBV6-6,few,TGTGCCAGCAGTTACTCGGCAGGCCAAGAGACCCAGTACTTC,CASSYSAGQETQYF
TRBD1,TRBJ1-4,TRBV19,.,TGTGCCAGTAGTATAGGATCCTACAGGGGGCCTGAAAAACTGTTTTTT,CASSIGSYRGPEKLFF
.,TRBJ2-3,TRBV2,.,TGTGCCAGCAGTGTAACAACCGGCCCCTCGGCGGATACGCAGTATTTT,CASSVTTGPSADTQYF
TRBD2,TRBJ2-2,TRBV7-3,once,TGTGCCATCAGCTTAGTGGCGAGACTAGCGGACACCGGGGAGCTGTTTTTT,CAISLVARLADTGELFF
.,TRBJ1-2,TRBV19,.,TGTGCCAGTAGTAATCCGGGAGCTAACTATGGCTACACCTTC,CASSNPGANYGYTF
.,TRBJ1-2,TRBV25-1,many,TGTGCCAGCAGTGAAAGGGGGGTCGTCGGTGCGGGCGGCTACACCTTC,CASSERGVVGAGGYTF
.,TRBJ2-7,TRBV30,.,TGTGCCTGGAGTAGGGGGGGGGTTTCCTACGGGCAGTACTTC,CAWSRGGVSYGQYF
.,TRBJ2-3,TRBV20-1,.,TGCAGTGCTACTCTTACCACTAGCACAGATACGCAGTATTTT,CSATLTTSTDTQYF
.,TRBJ1-2,TRBV29-1,.,TGCAGCGTTGAAGATCCGGGAGATGGCTACACCTTC,CSVEDPGDGYTF
.,TRBJ2-7,TRBV30,.,TGTGCCTGGAGGGACAACAGGGACGAGCAGTACTTC,CAWRDNRDEQYF
.,TRBJ1-2,TRBV11-2,.,TGTGCCAGCAGCTTACTTTTGGACAGCAACTATGGCTACACCTTC,CASSLLLDSNYGYTF
.,TRBJ2-5,TRBV6-6,.,TGTGCCAGCAGTCTCCCTGGGGATGAGCAGTACTTC,CASSLPGDEQYF
.,TRBJ1-2,TRBV20-1,few,TGCAGTGCTAGAGGGGTTGGCACGGGCTATGGCTACACCTTC,CSARGVGTGYGYTF
TRBD1,TRBJ2-1,TRBV6-5,.,TGTGCCAGCACCTTACAGGGGTCAGGGGAGCAGTTCTTC,CASTLQGSGEQFF
TRBD2,TRBJ2-2,TRBV14,.,TGTGCCAGCAGGGTACCCCCCGGGACTAGCGGGAGGGGGGACGCCACCGGGGAGCTGTTTTTT,CASRVPPGTSGRGDATGELFF
TRBD2,TRBJ2-1,TRBV20-1,.,TGCAGTGCTAGAGCTTCTTTTAGCGGGGGGGCCAATGAGCAGTTCTTC,CSARASFSGGANEQFF
.,TRBJ1-1,TRBV24-1,.,TGTGCCAGTACCCGCACAGGGAAGAGGGACACTGAAGCTTTCTTT,CASTRTGKRDTEAFF
TRBD2,TRBJ2-7,TRBV6-1,.,TGTGCCAGCAGTGAAGTAACGGGAGGGCTGCACGAGCAGTACTTC,CASSEVTGGLHEQYF
.,TRBJ2-3,TRBV2,once,TGTGCCAGCAGTGCTTTTATTAGGGGTGTAGGCTCAGATACGCAGTATTTT,CASSAFIRGVGSDTQYF
.,TRBJ2-5,TRBV27,few,TGTGCCAGCAGTCGACCCTCCGGCCTTTCGACGAGACTCCAAGAGACCCAGTACTTC,CASSRPSGLSTRLQETQYF
TRBD2,TRBJ2-7,TRBV7-2,.,TGTGCCAGCAGCTTAAGGGAGGGGCCCGACTACGAGCAGTACTTC,CASSLREGPDYEQYF
.,TRBJ2-1,TRBV29-1,few,TGCAGCGTGATGAAAAGCTCCTACAATGAGCAGTTCTTC,CSVMKSSYNEQFF
.,TRBJ1-5,TRBV15,few,TGTGCCACCAGCAGGGAGAGGAATAGCAATCAGCCCCAGCATTTT,CATSRERNSNQPQHF
.,TRBJ2-2,TRBV30,few,TGTGCCTGGAGTCCCTACCCCCCAGCTGAATCCGGGGAGCTGTTTTTT,CAWSPYPPAESGELFF
.,TRBJ2-5,TRBV19,.,TGTGCCAGTAGTATGGGGGGAGAGACCCAGCACTTC,CASSMGGETQHF
.,TRBJ1-6,TRBV25-1,many,TGTGCCAGCAGTGAATACGGTCGGGGGAGATCACCCCTCCACTTT,CASSEYGRGRSPLHF
.,TRBJ1-1,TRBV29-1,few,TGCAGCGTTTTGGGCGGGACGGGGACTGAAGCTTTCTTT,CSVLGGTGTEAFF
.,TRBJ2-7,TRBV19,.,TGTGCCAGTAGTGGGCAGATTGACTACGGGCAGTACTTC,CASSGQIDYGQYF
TRBD2,TRBJ2-5,TRBV10-3,few,TGTGCCATCAGTCTTAGCGGGGGGCCGGAGGAGACCCAGTACTTC,CAISLSGGPEETQYF
TRBD2,TRBJ2-5,TRBV11-2,.,TGTGCCAGCAGCATCGACTCGGGGGGTGGGGAGACCCAGTACTTC,CASSIDSGGGETQYF
.,TRBJ2-5,TRBV4-1,.,TGCGCCAGCAGCCAAGTACAGGCAGGGGAACAAGAGACCCAGTACTTC,CASSQVQAGEQETQYF
.,TRBJ2-5,TRBV29-1,few,TGCAGCGTTGTTTGGGGGAGGGAGACCCAGTACTTC,CSVVWGRETQYF
.,TRBJ2-7,TRBV25-1,.,TGTGCCAGCAGAAAATCAGGGAGCTCCTACGAGCAGTACTTC,CASRKSGSSYEQYF
.,TRBJ2-7,TRBV7-3,.,TGTGCCAGCAGCTTAGAAGCCCAGGACGACTACGAGCAGTACTTC,CASSLEAQDDYEQYF
TRBD1,TRBJ1-1,TRBV5-1,.,TGCGCCAGCACCACCACAGGGGGGCAGAGGAACACTGAAGCTTTCTTT,CASTTTGGQRNTEAFF
.,TRBJ1-4,TRBV3-1,.,TGTGCCAGCAGCCCCCGGGGGGTCGGAAAACTGTTTTTT,CASSPRGVGKLFF
.,TRBJ1-1,TRBV15,many,TGTGCCACCAGCAGAGAAAGTTATGAGGCTTTCTTT,CATSRESYEAFF
TRBD1,TRBJ1-1,TRBV15,many,TGTGCCACCAGCAGGGACAGGGACACTGAAGCTTTCTTT,CATSRDRDTEAFF
.,TRBJ2-2,TRBV6-5,.,TGTGCCAGCAGTTACTCCCAAGGGCATTGGGAGCTGTTTTTT,CASSYSQGHWELFF
.,TRBJ2-6,TRBV7-9,.,TGTGCCAGCAGCCCCGAGGGCAGGGATGACTCTGGGGCCAACGTCCTGACTTTC,CASSPEGRDDSGANVLTF
.,TRBJ1-5,TRBV7-9,once,TGTGCCAGCAGCTTGTTTAATTCGGGGAATCAGCCCCAGCATTTT,CASSLFNSGNQPQHF
TRBD1,TRBJ2-5,TRBV9,few,TGTGCCAGCAGCGTAGGACAGGGGTCGTGGACCCAGTACTTC,CASSVGQGSWTQYF
.,TRBJ2-1,TRBV2,.,TGTGCCAGCAGTGATCTGGGGGGTTTCTACAATGAGCAGCTCTTC,CASSDLGGFYNEQLF
TRBD1,TRBJ2-7,TRBV12-3/TRBV12-4,.,TGTGCCAGCAGAAAGGACAGGCTGGAGGAGCAGTACTTC,CASRKDRLEEQYF
.,TRBJ1-6,TRBV11-2,few,TGTGCCAGCAGCTTGTCTGAATCACCCCTCCACTTT,CASSLSESPLHF
TRBD2,TRBJ2-1,TRBV10-1,once,TGCGCCAGCAGTGTAGGACTAGCGGGCAGAGGGGAGCAGTTCTTC,CASSVGLAGRGEQFF
.,TRBJ1-4,TRBV6-5,few,TGTGCCAGCAGTTTGGGGCAGGGGAAGGAAAAACTGTTTTTT,CASSLGQGKEKLFF
.,TRBJ2-5,TRBV12-3/TRBV12-4,.,TGTGCCAGCAGTTTAACTTCGGGACGTAGTGAGACCCAGCACTTC,CASSLTSGRSETQHF
.,TRBJ1-3,TRBV7-8,once,TGTGCCAGCAGTCCTGACCCTCCCTCTGGAAACACCATATATTTT,CASSPDPPSGNTIYF